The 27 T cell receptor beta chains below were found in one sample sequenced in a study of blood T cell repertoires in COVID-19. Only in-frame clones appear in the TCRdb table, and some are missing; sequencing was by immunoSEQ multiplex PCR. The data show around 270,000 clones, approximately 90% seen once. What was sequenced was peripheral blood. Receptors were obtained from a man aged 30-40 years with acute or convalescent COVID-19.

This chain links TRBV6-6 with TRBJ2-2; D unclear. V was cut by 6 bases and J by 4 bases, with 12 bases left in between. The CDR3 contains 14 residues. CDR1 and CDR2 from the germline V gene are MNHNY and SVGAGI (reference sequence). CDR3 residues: CASRPLSTTGELFF. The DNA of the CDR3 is TGTGCCAGCAGGCCTCTTTCTACCACCGGGGAGCTGTTTTTT.

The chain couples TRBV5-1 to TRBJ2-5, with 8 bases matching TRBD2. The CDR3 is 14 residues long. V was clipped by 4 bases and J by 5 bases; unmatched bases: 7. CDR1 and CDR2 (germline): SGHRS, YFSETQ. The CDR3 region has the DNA TGCGCCAGCAGCCTGACTAGCGTGGGGGAGACCCAGTACTTC. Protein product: CASSLTSVGETQYF.

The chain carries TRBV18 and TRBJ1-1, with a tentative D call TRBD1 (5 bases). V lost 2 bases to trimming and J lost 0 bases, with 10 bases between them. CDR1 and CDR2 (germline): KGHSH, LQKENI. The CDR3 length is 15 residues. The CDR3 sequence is CASSPTGGVNTEAFF. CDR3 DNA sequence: TGTGCCAGCTCACCAACCGGGGGGGTGAACACTGAAGCTTTCTTT.

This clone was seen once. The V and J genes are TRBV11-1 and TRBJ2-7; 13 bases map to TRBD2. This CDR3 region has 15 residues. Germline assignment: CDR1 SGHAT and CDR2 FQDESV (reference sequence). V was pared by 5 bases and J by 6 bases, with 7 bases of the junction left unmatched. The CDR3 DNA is TGTGCCAGCAGCCGCGGGGGACTAGCGGGGTTCGAGCAGTACTTC. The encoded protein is CASSRGGLAGFEQYF. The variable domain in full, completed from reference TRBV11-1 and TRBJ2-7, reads EAEVAQSPRYKITEKSQAVAFWCDPISGHATLYWYRQILGQGPELLVQFQDESVVDDSQLPKDRFSAERLKGVDSTLKIQPAELGDSAMYLCASSRGGLAGFEQYFGPGTRLTVT.

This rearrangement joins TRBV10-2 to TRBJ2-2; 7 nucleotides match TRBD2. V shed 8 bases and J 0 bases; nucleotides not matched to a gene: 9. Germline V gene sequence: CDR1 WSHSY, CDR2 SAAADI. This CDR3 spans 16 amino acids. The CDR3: CASQRWGGSNTGELFF. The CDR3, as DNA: TGCGCCAGCCAGCGATGGGGAGGGTCGAACACCGGGGAGCTGTTTTTT.

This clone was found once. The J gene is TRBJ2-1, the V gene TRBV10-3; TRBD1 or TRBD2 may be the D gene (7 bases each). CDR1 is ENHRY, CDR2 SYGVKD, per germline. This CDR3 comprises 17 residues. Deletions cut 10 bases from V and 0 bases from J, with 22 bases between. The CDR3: CATRGGLISASYNEQFF. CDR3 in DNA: TGTGCCACCAGGGGGGGACTGATATCCGCCTCCTACAATGAGCAGTTCTTC.

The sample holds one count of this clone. The chain's CDR3 is CASRAGTSGYNEQFF. The DNA for the CDR3 is TGTGCCAGCAGGGCCGGGACTAGCGGGTACAATGAGCAGTTCTTC. V and J are TRBV6-6 and TRBJ2-1; the match to TRBD2 covers 12 bases. J lost 4 bases, V lost 6 bases, and 4 bases had no gene match. This CDR3 is built from 15 residues. Germline CDR1 is MNHNY and CDR2 is SVGAGI (reference sequence).

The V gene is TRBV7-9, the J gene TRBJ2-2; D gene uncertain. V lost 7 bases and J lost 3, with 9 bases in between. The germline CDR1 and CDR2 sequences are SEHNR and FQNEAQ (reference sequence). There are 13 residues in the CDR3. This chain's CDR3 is CASKRPDTGELFF. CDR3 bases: TGTGCCAGCAAGAGGCCGGACACCGGGGAGCTGTTTTTT.

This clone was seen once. DNA of the CDR3: TGTGCCTGGAGTGTATGGGGCAGTAGGGGAAACACCATATATTTT. Translation gives CAWSVWGSRGNTIYF. The V and J genes are TRBV30 and TRBJ1-3, with D possibly being TRBD1 (5 bases). Trimming removed 0 bases from V and 4 bases from J, with 13 bases in between. The CDR3 length is 15 residues. Per germline, CDR1 GTSNPN and CDR2 SVGIG (reference sequence).

CDR3 sequence reads: CASSIGPSGHSYNEQFF. The CDR3 nucleotides read TGTGCCAGTAGTATAGGCCCATCGGGACACTCCTACAATGAGCAGTTCTTC. The chain has TRBV19 and TRBJ2-1, with D maybe TRBD1 (6 bases). The CDR3 totals 17 residues. Germline V CDR1 and CDR2: LNHDA, SQIVND (reference sequence). The V and J ends lost 1 base and 0 bases respectively, with 13 bases between them. The variable domain in full, with the rest retrieved from reference TRBV19 and TRBJ2-1, is DGGITQSPKYLFRKEGQNVTLSCEQNLNHDAMYWYRQDPGQGLRLIYYSQIVNDFQKGDIAEGYSVSREKKESFPLTVTSAQKNPTAFYLCASSIGPSGHSYNEQFFGPGTRLTVL.

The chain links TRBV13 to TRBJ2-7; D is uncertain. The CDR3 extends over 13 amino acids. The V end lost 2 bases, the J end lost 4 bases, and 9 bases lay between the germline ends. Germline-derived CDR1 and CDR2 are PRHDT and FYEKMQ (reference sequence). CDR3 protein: CASSLLGFYEQYF. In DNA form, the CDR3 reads TGTGCCAGCAGCTTATTGGGCTTTTACGAGCAGTACTTC.

The CDR3 region is CASSQGANRAVGELFF. CDR3 nucleotide sequence: TGCGCCAGCAGCCAAGGGGCGAACAGGGCAGTCGGGGAGCTGTTTTTT. The chain uses TRBV4-1 and TRBJ2-2; D may be TRBD1 (6 bases). The germline gives CDR1 MGHRA, CDR2 YSYEKL. Trimming left V 1 base short and J 7 bases short, with 16 bases between. The CDR3 spans 16 residues.

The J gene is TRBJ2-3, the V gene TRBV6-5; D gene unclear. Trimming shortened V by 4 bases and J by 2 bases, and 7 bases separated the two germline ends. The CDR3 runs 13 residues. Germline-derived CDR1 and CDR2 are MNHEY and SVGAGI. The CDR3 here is CASSFTVTDTQYF. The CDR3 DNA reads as TGTGCCAGCAGTTTTACAGTCACAGATACGCAGTATTTT.

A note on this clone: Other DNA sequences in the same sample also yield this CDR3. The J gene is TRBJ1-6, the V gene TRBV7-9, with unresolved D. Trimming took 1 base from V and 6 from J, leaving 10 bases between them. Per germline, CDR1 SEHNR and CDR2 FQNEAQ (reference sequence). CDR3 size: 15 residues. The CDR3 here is CASSLVGSSNSPLHF. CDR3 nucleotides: TGTGCCAGCAGCTTAGTAGGGAGTAGTAATTCACCCCTCCACTTT.

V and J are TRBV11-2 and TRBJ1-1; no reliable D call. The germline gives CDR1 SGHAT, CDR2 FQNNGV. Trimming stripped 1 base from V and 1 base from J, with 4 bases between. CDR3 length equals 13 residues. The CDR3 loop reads CASSLGRNTEAFF. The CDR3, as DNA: TGTGCCAGCAGCTTAGGGAGGAACACTGAAGCTTTCTTT.

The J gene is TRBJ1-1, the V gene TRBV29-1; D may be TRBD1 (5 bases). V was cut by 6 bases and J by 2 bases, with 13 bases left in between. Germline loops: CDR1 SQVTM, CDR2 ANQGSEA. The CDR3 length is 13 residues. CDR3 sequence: CSVSGGGNTEAFF. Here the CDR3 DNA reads TGCAGCGTGTCGGGGGGTGGAAACACTGAAGCTTTCTTT.

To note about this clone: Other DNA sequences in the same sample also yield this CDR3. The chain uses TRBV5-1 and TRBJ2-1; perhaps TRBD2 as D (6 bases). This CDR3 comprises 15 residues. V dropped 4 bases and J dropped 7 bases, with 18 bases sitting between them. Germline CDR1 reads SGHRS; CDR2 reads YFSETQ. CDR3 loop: CASSDPARELNEQFF. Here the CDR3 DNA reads TGCGCCAGCAGCGACCCAGCGCGGGAATTGAATGAGCAGTTCTTC.

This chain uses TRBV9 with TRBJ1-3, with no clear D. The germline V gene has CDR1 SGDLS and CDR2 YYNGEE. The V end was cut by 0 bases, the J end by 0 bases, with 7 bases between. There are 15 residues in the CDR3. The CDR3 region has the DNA TGTGCCAGCAGCGTAGGACACAACTCTGGAAACACCATATATTTT. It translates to CASSVGHNSGNTIYF.

The CDR3 DNA reads as TGTGCCAGCAGCCCGATAGCGGGAGAGTTCTTC. It is translated as CASSPIAGEFF. V usage is TRBV7-9 and J usage is TRBJ2-1, with TRBD2 identical over 9 bases. CDR3 length: 11 residues. Germline V gene data show CDR1 as SEHNR and CDR2 as FQNEAQ (reference sequence). The J segment lost 14 bases and the V segment lost 5 bases, leaving 4 bases of the junction unmatched.

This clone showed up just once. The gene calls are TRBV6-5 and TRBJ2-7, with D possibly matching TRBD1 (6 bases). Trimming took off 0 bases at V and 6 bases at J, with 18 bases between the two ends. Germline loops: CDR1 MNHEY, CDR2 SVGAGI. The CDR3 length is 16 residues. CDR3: CASSYSRGHQGSEQYF. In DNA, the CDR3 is TGTGCCAGCAGTTACTCCCGAGGACATCAGGGGTCCGAGCAGTACTTC.

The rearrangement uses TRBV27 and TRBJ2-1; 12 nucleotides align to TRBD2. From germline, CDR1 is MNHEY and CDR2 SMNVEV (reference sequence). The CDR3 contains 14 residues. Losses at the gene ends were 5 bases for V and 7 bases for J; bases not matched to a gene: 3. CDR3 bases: TGTGCCAGCAGTCGCGGACTAGCGGGGAATGAGCAGTTCTTC. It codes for CASSRGLAGNEQFF.

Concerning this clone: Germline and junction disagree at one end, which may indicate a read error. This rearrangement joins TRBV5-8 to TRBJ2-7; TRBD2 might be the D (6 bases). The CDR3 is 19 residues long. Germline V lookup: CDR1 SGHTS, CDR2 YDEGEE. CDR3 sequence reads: CASRLAGWQPGLRTYEQYF. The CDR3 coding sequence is TGTGCCAGCAGATTGGCCGGTTGGCAGCCAGGACTACGCACCTACGAGCAGTACTTC.

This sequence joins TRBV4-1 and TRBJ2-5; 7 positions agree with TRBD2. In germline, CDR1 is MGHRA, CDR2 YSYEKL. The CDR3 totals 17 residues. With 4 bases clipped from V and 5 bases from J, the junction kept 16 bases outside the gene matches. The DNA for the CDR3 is TGCGCCAGCAGCCGGGGGGGAAGTGGCTACCAAGTGGAGACCCAGTACTTC. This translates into CASSRGGSGYQVETQYF.

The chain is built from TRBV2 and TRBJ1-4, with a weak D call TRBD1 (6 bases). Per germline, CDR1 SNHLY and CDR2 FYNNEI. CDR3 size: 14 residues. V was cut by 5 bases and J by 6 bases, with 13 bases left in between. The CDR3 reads CASSYDRRDEKLFF. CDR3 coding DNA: TGTGCCAGCAGTTATGACAGGCGGGATGAAAAACTGTTTTTT.

The CDR3 is CASSEQTGRNEKLFF. DNA of the CDR3: TGTGCCAGCAGTGAACAGACAGGGAGAAATGAAAAACTGTTTTTT. V and J are TRBV25-1 and TRBJ1-4; 7 bases map to TRBD1. In germline, CDR1 is MGHDK, CDR2 SYGVNS. V lost 2 bases to trimming and J lost 5 bases; unmatched junction nucleotides: 5. The CDR3 sequence is 15 residues long.

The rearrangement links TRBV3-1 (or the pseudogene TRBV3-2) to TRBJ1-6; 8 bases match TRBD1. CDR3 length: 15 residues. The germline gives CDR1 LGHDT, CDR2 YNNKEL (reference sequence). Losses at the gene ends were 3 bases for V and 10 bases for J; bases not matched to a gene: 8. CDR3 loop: CASSHFVNRGSPLHF. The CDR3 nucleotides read TGTGCCAGCAGCCACTTCGTCAACAGGGGGTCACCCCTCCACTTT.

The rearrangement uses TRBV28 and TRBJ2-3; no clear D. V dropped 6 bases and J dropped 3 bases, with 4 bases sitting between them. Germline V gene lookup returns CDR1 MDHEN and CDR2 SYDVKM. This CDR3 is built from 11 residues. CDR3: CASRYTDTQYF. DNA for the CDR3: TGTGCCAGCAGATATACAGATACGCAGTATTTT.